The rows below give T cell receptor beta chains drawn from one sample of a study of blood T cell repertoires in COVID-19. The repertoire was sequenced with immunoSEQ multiplex PCR; TCRdb's copy has only in-frame clones and lacks some. Here the sample spans around 250,000 clones, roughly 86% being singletons. Sequencing was performed on peripheral blood. The receptor set was obtained from a woman aged 55-75 years who had recovered from COVID-19. CDR3s include the opening cysteine and the closing phenylalanine or tryptophan. D genes are given only for firm matches. Rows may omit the clone size; those that give it use once, few, many or a size class.

>TRBJ2-1|TRBV10-3|TRBD2|NA|17
TGTGCCATCAGTGCTCGGACTAGCGGGGGGTCCTACAATGAGCAGTTCTTC
CAISARTSGGSYNEQFF
>TRBJ2-1|TRBV9|NA|NA|13
TGTGCCAGCAGCGTAGAAGGGGGTAATGAGCAGTTCTTC
CASSVEGGNEQFF
>TRBJ1-2|TRBV12-5|TRBD1|NA|14
TGTGCTAGTGGTTCCCCGGGACAGCCATATGGCTACACCTTC
CASGSPGQPYGYTF
>TRBJ1-2|TRBV14|NA|NA|15
TGTGCCAGCAGCCAAAGGGGCAGAGAAAACTATGGCTACACCTTC
CASSQRGRENYGYTF
>TRBJ1-2|TRBV11-2|NA|once|15
TGTGCCAGCAGCCCCGACCCCCTCCCACAGGGCGGCTACACCTTC
CASSPDPLPQGGYTF
>TRBJ1-2|TRBV28|NA|NA|15
TGTGCCAGCAGTTTATCGGCAGGAACCATCTATGGCTACACCTTC
CASSLSAGTIYGYTF
>TRBJ1-2|TRBV7-9|TRBD1|NA|15
TGTGCCAGCAGCCCCCCGCGACAGGGGATCTATGGCTACACCTTC
CASSPPRQGIYGYTF
>TRBJ1-3|TRBV4-2|NA|NA|13
TGTGCCAGCAGCCAAGCGGCTGGAAACACCATATATTTT
CASSQAAGNTIYF
>TRBJ2-3|TRBV11-1|TRBD2|NA|14
TGTGCCAGCAGCTTAGTTGTTCGGGGGGGCAGGAGGCATTTT
CASSLVVRGGRRHF
>TRBJ1-1|TRBV19|NA|NA|16
TGTGCCAGTAGTAACTCTCCCGGGAGACGTAACACTGAAGCTTTCTTT
CASSNSPGRRNTEAFF
>TRBJ1-5|TRBV5-1|NA|NA|18
TGCGCCAGCAGCTTGGAACCGGTCGCAGGGGATAGCAATCAGCCCCAGCATTTT
CASSLEPVAGDSNQPQHF
>TRBJ2-5|TRBV19|TRBD1|NA|16
TGTGCCAGTAGTCCCCGACAGGGGGCCGGGGAAGAGACCCAGTACTTC
CASSPRQGAGEETQYF
>TRBJ2-3|TRBV11-2|NA|once|17
TGTGCCAGCAGCTTATGGGGCAGGAGGGGCGGCACAGATACGCAGTATTTT
CASSLWGRRGGTDTQYF
>TRBJ1-1|TRBV5-1|NA|few|14
TGCGCCAGCAGCTTGACAGTTCGGAACACTGAAGCTTTCTTT
CASSLTVRNTEAFF
>TRBJ2-3|TRBV7-9|TRBD2|NA|16
TGTGCCAGCAGCTCCGGACTAGCGGGCGACACAGATACGCAGTATTTT
CASSSGLAGDTDTQYF
>TRBJ1-2|TRBV18|NA|NA|15
TGTGCCAGCTCACCACCTACAGGGAGAGTAGATGGCTACACCTTC
CASSPPTGRVDGYTF
>TRBJ2-7|TRBV3-1/TRBV3-2|NA|NA|15
TGTGCCAGCAGCAAGGGCGGGTTACATCCTGGCGAGCAGTACTTC
CASSKGGLHPGEQYF
>TRBJ1-2|TRBV6-1|NA|NA|15
TGTGCCAGCAGTGAAGCATTTTCAGGGGCGCAAGGCTACACCTTC
CASSEAFSGAQGYTF
>TRBJ1-2|TRBV6-6|NA|NA|12
TGTGCCAGCAGGATGCTGGAGGATGGCTACACCTTC
CASRMLEDGYTF
>TRBJ2-1|TRBV5-6|NA|NA|14
TGTGCCAGCAGTCAGGGACTGCCTTTCAATGAGCAGTTCTTC
CASSQGLPFNEQFF
>TRBJ2-2|TRBV6-5|TRBD2|NA|15
TGTGCCAGCACTATCCCAGCGGGGGCGACCGGGGAGCTGTTTTTT
CASTIPAGATGELFF
>TRBJ1-2|TRBV19|TRBD1|NA|15
TGTGCCAGTAGTATTTCGGTGGGACAGTGGTTCGGCTACACCTTC
CASSISVGQWFGYTF
>TRBJ2-2|TRBV5-1|TRBD2|NA|16
TGCGCCAGCAGCCCGGGGACTAGTGGTGACACCGGGGAGCTGTTTTTT
CASSPGTSGDTGELFF
>TRBJ1-2|TRBV4-3|NA|NA|15
TGCGCCAGCAGCCAAGATTTGGGGGGGAACTATGGCTACACCTTC
CASSQDLGGNYGYTF
>TRBJ2-5|TRBV19|TRBD1|NA|15
TGTGCCAGTAGTTCACAGGGGCGAGGGGAAGAGACCCAGTACTTC
CASSSQGRGEETQYF
>TRBJ2-5|TRBV5-6|TRBD2|once|13
TGTGCCAGCGGGAGGGACTCGCAAGAGACCCAGTACTTC
CASGRDSQETQYF
>TRBJ1-4|TRBV7-7|TRBD1|NA|14
TGTGCTAGCTCCGCGGGACAGGGAAATGAAAAACTGTTTTTT
CASSAGQGNEKLFF
>TRBJ2-3|TRBV4-3|TRBD2|NA|13
TGCGCCAGCAGCCTCGGGGGGGGCGGTACGCAGTATTTT
CASSLGGGGTQYF
>TRBJ2-3|TRBV5-1|NA|NA|14
TGCGCCAGCAGTTCCGACTCCCCCACAGATACGCAGTATTTT
CASSSDSPTDTQYF